The rows below give T cell receptor beta chains drawn from one sample of a study of identical twins. TCRdb re-called the 5' RACE reads with MiXCR, one entry per CDR3 protein. The sample comprises 200,000 to 250,000 distinct CDR3 sequences, 11% to 15% of which are singletons, and around 8.3% rests with the top ten. The specimen was memory (CD45RO+) T cells sorted from blood. Source of these receptors: a woman between 18 and 29 years old in good health. Both conserved end residues are part of each CDR3. The D gene is left open where the match is weak. Not every row has a clone size; where given, it reads once, few, many or a size class.

>.|TRBJ2-5|TRBV14|TRBD2
CASSQWMGGETQYF
TGTGCCAGCAGCCAATGGATGGGGGGGGAGACCCAGTACTTC
>many|TRBJ2-5|TRBV7-2|.
CASSRQFQETQYF
TGTGCCAGCAGCCGACAGTTCCAAGAGACCCAGTACTTC
>.|TRBJ1-1|TRBV10-3|TRBD1
CAISGGQGASKTEAFF
TGTGCCATCAGTGGGGGACAGGGGGCATCCAAAACTGAAGCTTTCTTT
>few|TRBJ1-1|TRBV20-1|.
CSASSRLNTEAFF
TGCAGTGCTAGTTCGAGATTGAACACTGAAGCTTTCTTT
>.|TRBJ2-1|TRBV29-1|.
CSVVVPEVNNEQFF
TGCAGCGTTGTAGTTCCGGAGGTTAACAATGAGCAGTTCTTC
>few|TRBJ1-5|TRBV3-1|.
CALRPDIRGNQPQHF
TGTGCCCTAAGGCCGGACATCCGTGGCAATCAGCCCCAGCATTTT
>.|TRBJ2-3|TRBV12-3/TRBV12-4|TRBD2
CASSSGGFSTDTQYF
TGTGCCAGCAGTTCCGGGGGGTTTAGCACAGATACGCAGTATTTT
>.|TRBJ1-4|TRBV2|.
CASARRGRNPEKLFF
TGTGCCAGCGCCCGGCGGGGCAGGAACCCTGAAAAACTGTTTTTT
>many|TRBJ2-7|TRBV7-6|TRBD2
CASSPSGKVPYEQYF
TGTGCCAGCAGCCCTAGCGGGAAGGTACCCTACGAGCAGTACTTC
>.|TRBJ2-1|TRBV29-1|.
CSGSYNEQFF
TGCAGCGGCTCCTACAATGAGCAGTTCTTC
>few|TRBJ2-7|TRBV20-1|TRBD2
CSVGRGNEQYF
TGCAGTGTGGGGAGGGGCAACGAGCAGTACTTC
>.|TRBJ2-6|TRBV19|.
CASSRTYKDSGANVLTF
TGTGCCAGTAGTCGGACGTACAAAGATTCTGGGGCCAACGTCCTGACTTTC
>.|TRBJ2-2|TRBV18|.
CASSPVAGANTGELFF
TGTGCCAGCTCACCAGTCGCAGGCGCGAACACCGGGGAGCTGTTTTTT
>.|TRBJ2-2|TRBV7-2|.
CASSLNPVAGELFF
TGTGCCAGCAGCTTAAACCCAGTCGCCGGGGAGCTGTTTTTT
>.|TRBJ1-1|TRBV7-2|.
CASSPGGAGTEAFF
TGTGCCAGCAGCCCCGGGGGCGCGGGCACTGAAGCTTTCTTT
>many|TRBJ1-2|TRBV12-3/TRBV12-4|TRBD1
CASSHTTGFYGYTF
TGTGCCAGCAGCCACACGACAGGGTTCTATGGCTACACCTTC
>many|TRBJ2-1|TRBV20-1|.
CSARVEAGHGGRSYNEQFF
TGCAGTGCTAGAGTGGAAGCGGGTCACGGCGGACGCTCCTACAATGAGCAGTTCTTC
>.|TRBJ2-5|TRBV10-3|.
CAISEGPNRYQETQYF
TGTGCCATCAGTGAGGGACCGAACAGGTACCAAGAGACCCAGTACTTC
>many|TRBJ2-1|TRBV5-1|.
CASRGRSLGNEQFF
TGCGCCAGCAGAGGAAGGTCCCTGGGGAATGAGCAGTTCTTC
>many|TRBJ2-1|TRBV30|.
CAWSYHRAPWNEQFF
TGTGCCTGGAGTTACCACCGGGCCCCATGGAATGAGCAGTTCTTC
>.|TRBJ2-1|TRBV10-3|.
CAISEPTGSNEQFF
TGTGCCATCAGTGAGCCGACAGGAAGCAATGAGCAGTTCTTC
>.|TRBJ2-1|TRBV4-3|.
CASSQDRTWGEQFF
TGCGCCAGCAGCCAAGATCGCACCTGGGGTGAGCAGTTCTTC
>.|TRBJ1-4|TRBV5-1|.
CASSFDKNEKLFF
TGCGCCAGCAGCTTCGACAAAAATGAAAAACTGTTTTTT
>.|TRBJ2-1|TRBV7-9|TRBD1
CASSPRRTGVGVNEQFF
TGTGCCAGCAGCCCACGACGGACAGGAGTGGGAGTCAATGAGCAGTTCTTC
>.|TRBJ1-1|TRBV5-5|.
CASSWAGEAFF
TGTGCCAGCAGCTGGGCAGGTGAAGCTTTCTTT
>few|TRBJ2-3|TRBV7-2|.
CASSLASGMADTQYF
TGTGCCAGCAGCTTAGCTTCGGGAATGGCAGATACGCAGTATTTT
>few|TRBJ2-7|TRBV18|TRBD1
CASSRDRITYEQYF
TGTGCCAGCTCACGGGACAGAATCACCTACGAGCAGTACTTC
>.|TRBJ2-1|TRBV20-1|.
CSARDRRGNNEQFF
TGCAGTGCTAGAGATCGACGGGGCAACAATGAGCAGTTCTTC
>.|TRBJ2-3|TRBV6-1|TRBD2
CASQIGLGGDTQYF
TGTGCCAGCCAGATCGGCCTGGGGGGGGATACGCAGTATTTT
>few|TRBJ2-3|TRBV6-1|TRBD2
CASSQRTSGGHTQYF
TGTGCCAGCAGTCAACGGACTAGCGGGGGGCATACGCAGTATTTT
>few|TRBJ1-5|TRBV7-8|.
CASSLMGRDQPQHF
TGTGCCAGCAGCTTAATGGGCAGAGATCAGCCCCAGCATTTT
>.|TRBJ2-1|TRBV4-1|TRBD2
CASSQFSGGTYNEQFF
TGCGCCAGCAGCCAATTCAGCGGGGGGACTTACAATGAGCAGTTCTTC
>many|TRBJ2-1|TRBV7-9|.
CASSPNSGDEQFF
TGTGCCAGCAGCCCTAATAGCGGCGATGAGCAGTTCTTC
>many|TRBJ2-1|TRBV11-2|.
CASSLDIDEQFF
TGTGCCAGCAGCTTAGATATCGATGAGCAGTTCTTC
>.|TRBJ2-1|TRBV21-1|.
CASSKEAGTGKDNEQFF
TGTGCCAGCAGCAAAGAGGCCGGGACGGGAAAAGACAATGAGCAGTTCTTC
>few|TRBJ2-7|TRBV19|.
CASSIDSQSSYEQYF
TGTGCCAGTAGTATAGATTCCCAGAGCTCCTACGAGCAGTACTTC
>.|TRBJ2-1|TRBV13|.
CASRQQSSYNEQFF
TGTGCCAGCAGGCAGCAATCCTCCTACAATGAGCAGTTCTTC
>once|TRBJ2-7|TRBV28|TRBD1
CASSLSGQGSDEQYF
TGTGCCAGCAGTTTATCGGGACAGGGGTCCGACGAGCAGTACTTC
>.|TRBJ2-3|TRBV20-1|TRBD2
CSARTSGATDTQYF
TGCAGTGCTAGAACTAGCGGGGCCACAGATACGCAGTATTTT
>.|TRBJ2-3|TRBV9|.
CASSVGGETVDTQYF
TGTGCCAGCAGCGTAGGCGGGGAGACAGTGGATACGCAGTATTTT
>.|TRBJ2-7|TRBV6-2/TRBV6-3|TRBD2
CASSTGLAGISEQYF
TGTGCCAGCAGTACAGGACTAGCGGGAATTTCCGAGCAGTACTTC
>few|TRBJ1-6|TRBV12-3/TRBV12-4|.
CASSKNNSPLHF
TGTGCCAGCAGCAAAAATAATTCACCCCTCCACTTT
>.|TRBJ2-7|TRBV19|TRBD2
CASSKSGRAIGQYF
TGTGCCAGTAGTAAGAGCGGGAGGGCCATCGGGCAGTACTTC
>.|TRBJ2-1|TRBV6-5|.
CASSLSTGMNEQFF
TGTGCCAGCAGTTTATCCACAGGGATGAATGAGCAGTTCTTC
>few|TRBJ2-6|TRBV20-1|.
CSARDRSGANVLTF
TGCAGTGCTAGAGATCGCTCTGGGGCCAACGTCCTGACTTTC